The 2 T cell receptor beta chains listed next were all sequenced from one sample in a study of control samples from healthy donors and cancer patients. Repertoires were generated with immunoSEQ multiplex PCR, while TCRdb's copy carries only in-frame clones and drops some. The data hold around 130,000 clones, with more than 70% observed a single time. What was sequenced was blood. Receptors were obtained from a middle-aged man in good health.

This clone has more than one count but fewer than ten. The J gene is TRBJ2-1, the V gene TRBV5-5, with D unclear. CDR3 size: 14 residues. V shed 4 bases and J shed 4 bases, with 12 bases lying between them. CDR1 and CDR2 (germline): SGHKS, YYEKEE (reference sequence). CDR3 region: CASSRADTYNEQFF. As DNA, the CDR3 is TGTGCCAGCAGCCGAGCCGACACTTACAATGAGCAGTTCTTC.

The chain employs TRBV5-5 and TRBJ2-3, with 9 bases fitting TRBD2. Germline V gene lookup returns CDR1 SGHKS and CDR2 YYEKEE (reference sequence). V shed 4 bases and J 2 bases; nucleotides not matched to a gene: 5. This CDR3 is built from 15 residues. CDR3 protein: CASSISGGYTDTQYF. In DNA form, the CDR3 reads TGTGCCAGCAGCATTAGCGGGGGCTACACAGATACGCAGTATTTT.